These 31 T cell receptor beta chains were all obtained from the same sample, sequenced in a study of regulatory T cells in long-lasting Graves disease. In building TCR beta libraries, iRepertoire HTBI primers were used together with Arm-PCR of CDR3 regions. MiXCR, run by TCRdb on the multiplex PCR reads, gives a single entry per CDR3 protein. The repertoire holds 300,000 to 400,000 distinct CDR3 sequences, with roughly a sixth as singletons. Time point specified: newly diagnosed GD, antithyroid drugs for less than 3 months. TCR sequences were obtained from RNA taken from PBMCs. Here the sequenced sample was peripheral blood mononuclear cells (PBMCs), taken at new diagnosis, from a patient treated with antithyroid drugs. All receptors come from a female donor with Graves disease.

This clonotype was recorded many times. CDR3 sequence (DNA): TGTGCCAGCAGCTTACAAGCGCCCCCCTACAATGAGCAGTTCTTC. Translating gives CASSLQAPPYNEQFF. This chain connects TRBV7-3 to TRBJ2-1; D gene unclear. The V and J ends lost 2 bases and 2 bases respectively, with 10 bases between them. The CDR3 is 15 amino acids. Germline V lookup: CDR1 SGHTA, CDR2 FQGTGA.

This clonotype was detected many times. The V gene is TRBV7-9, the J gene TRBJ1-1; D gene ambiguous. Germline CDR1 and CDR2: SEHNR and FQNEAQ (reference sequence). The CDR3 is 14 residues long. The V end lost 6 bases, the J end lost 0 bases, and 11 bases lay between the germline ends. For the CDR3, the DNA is TGTGCCAGCAGGGCCCTGGGGATGAACACTGAAGCTTTCTTT. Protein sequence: CASRALGMNTEAFF.

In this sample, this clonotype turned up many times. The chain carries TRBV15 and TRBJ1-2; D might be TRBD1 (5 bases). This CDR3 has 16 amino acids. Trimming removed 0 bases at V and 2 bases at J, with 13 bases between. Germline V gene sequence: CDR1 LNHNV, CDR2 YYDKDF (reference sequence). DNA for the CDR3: TGTGCCACCAGCAGAGATCCACAGGTGCTAAACTATGGCTACACCTTC. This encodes CATSRDPQVLNYGYTF.

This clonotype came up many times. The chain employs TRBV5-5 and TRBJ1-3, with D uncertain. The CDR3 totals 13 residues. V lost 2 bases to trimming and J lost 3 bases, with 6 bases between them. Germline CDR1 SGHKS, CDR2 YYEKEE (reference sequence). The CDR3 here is CASSLSDGNTIYF. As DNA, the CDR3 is TGTGCCAGCAGCTTATCCGATGGAAACACCATATATTTT.

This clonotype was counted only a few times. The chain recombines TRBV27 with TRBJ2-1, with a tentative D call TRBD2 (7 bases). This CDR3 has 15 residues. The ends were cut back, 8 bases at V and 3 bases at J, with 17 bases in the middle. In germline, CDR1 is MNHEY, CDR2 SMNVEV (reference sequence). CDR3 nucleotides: TGTGCCAGCCTCGGGGGCGGGGGTAACTACAATGAGCAGTTCTTC. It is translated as CASLGGGGNYNEQFF.

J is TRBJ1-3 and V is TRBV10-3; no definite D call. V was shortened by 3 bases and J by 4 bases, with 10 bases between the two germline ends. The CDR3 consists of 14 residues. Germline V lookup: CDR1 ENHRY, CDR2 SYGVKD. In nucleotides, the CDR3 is TGTGCCATCAGTGATGATTACAAGGGAAACACCATATATTTT. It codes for CAISDDYKGNTIYF.

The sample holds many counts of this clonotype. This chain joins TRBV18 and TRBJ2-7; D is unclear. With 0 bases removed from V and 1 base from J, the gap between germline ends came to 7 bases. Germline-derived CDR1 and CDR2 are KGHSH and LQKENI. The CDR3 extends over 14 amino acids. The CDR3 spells CASSPPSQSYEQYF. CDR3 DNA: TGTGCCAGCTCACCACCGTCGCAATCCTACGAGCAGTACTTC.

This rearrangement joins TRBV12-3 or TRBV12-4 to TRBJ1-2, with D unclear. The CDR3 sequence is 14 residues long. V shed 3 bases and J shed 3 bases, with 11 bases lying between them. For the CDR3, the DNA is TGTGCCAGCAGTTTGAGAATGGCCCACTATGGCTACACCTTC. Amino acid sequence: CASSLRMAHYGYTF.

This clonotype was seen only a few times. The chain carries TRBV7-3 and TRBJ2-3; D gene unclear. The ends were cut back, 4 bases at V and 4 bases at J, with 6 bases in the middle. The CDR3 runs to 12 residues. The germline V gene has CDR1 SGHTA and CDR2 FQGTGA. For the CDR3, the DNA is TGTGCCAGCAGCTACATGGCAGATACGCAGTATTTT. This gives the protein CASSYMADTQYF.

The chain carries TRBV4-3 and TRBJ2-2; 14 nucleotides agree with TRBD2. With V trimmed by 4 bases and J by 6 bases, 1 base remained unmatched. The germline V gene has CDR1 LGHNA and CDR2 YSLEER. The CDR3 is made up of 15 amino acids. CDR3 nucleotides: TGCGCCAGCAGCCGACTAGCGGGAGGGTCCGGGGAGCTGTTTTTT. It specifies CASSRLAGGSGELFF.

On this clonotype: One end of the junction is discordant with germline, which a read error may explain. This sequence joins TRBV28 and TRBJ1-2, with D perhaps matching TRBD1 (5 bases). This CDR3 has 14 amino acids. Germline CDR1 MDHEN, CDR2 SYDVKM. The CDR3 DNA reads TGTGCCAGCAGTTTCCAGGGACTTAACTATGGCTACGCCTTC. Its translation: CASSFQGLNYGYAF.

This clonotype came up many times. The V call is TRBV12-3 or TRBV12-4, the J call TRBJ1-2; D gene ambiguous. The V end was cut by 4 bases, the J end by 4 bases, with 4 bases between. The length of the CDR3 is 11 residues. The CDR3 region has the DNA TGTGCCAGCAGTTACAGCTATGGCTACACCTTC. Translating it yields CASSYSYGYTF.

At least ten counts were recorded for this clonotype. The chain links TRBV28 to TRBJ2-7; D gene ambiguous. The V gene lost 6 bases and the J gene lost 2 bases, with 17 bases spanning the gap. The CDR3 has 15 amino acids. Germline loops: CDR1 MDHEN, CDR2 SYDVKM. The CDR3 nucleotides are TGTGCCAGCAGAAGCCACGAAGCTACTACCTACGAGCAGTACTTC. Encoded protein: CASRSHEATTYEQYF.

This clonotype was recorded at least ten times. The CDR3 DNA reads as TGTGCCAGCAGCTTGTCGGCTGCGGCCTACAATGAGCAGTTCTTC. Protein sequence: CASSLSAAAYNEQFF. This chain connects TRBV5-6 to TRBJ2-1; D unclear. The germline CDR1 and CDR2 sequences are SGHDT and YYEEEE. V was pared by 1 base and J by 2 bases, with 10 bases between. This CDR3 is built from 15 residues.

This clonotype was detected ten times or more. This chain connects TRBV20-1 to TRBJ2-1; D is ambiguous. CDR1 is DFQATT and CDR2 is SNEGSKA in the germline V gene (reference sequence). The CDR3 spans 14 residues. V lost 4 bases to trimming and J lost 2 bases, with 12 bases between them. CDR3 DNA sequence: TGCAGTGCTACAGGTATCGAAGCCTACAATGAGCAGTTCTTC. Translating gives CSATGIEAYNEQFF.

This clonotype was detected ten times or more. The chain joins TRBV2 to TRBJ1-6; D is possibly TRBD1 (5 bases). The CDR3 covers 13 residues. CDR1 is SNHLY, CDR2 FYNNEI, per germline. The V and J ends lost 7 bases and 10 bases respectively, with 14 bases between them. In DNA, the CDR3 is TGTGCCAGCACCTTCGAAGGGGAATCACCCCTCCACTTT. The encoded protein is CASTFEGESPLHF.

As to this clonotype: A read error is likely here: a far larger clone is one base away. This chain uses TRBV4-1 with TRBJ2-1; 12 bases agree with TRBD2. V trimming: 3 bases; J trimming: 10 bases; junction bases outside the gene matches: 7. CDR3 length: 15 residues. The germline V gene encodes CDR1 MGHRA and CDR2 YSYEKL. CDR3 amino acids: CASSHWTSGVYEQFF. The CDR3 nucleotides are TGCGCCAGCAGCCATTGGACTAGCGGGGTGTACGAGCAGTTCTTC.

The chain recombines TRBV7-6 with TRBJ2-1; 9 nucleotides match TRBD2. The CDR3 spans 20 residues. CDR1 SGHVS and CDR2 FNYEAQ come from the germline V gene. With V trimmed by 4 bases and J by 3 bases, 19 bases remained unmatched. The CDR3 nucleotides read TGTGCCAGCAGCTCTGGGGTGGGGGCCTATAGCGGGAGAAACTACAATGAGCAGTTCTTC. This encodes CASSSGVGAYSGRNYNEQFF.

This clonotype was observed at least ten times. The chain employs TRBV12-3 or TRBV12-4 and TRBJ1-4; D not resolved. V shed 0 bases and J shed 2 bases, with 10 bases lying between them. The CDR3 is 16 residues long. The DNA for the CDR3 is TGTGCCAGCAGTTTAGCGGTTGGGTGGACTAATGAAAAACTGTTTTTT. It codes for CASSLAVGWTNEKLFF.

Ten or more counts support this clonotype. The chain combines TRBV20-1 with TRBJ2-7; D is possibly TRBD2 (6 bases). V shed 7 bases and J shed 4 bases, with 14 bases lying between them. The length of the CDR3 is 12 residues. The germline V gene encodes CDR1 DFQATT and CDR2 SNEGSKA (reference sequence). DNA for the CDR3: TGCAGTGGGGCTAGCGCGCAATACGAGCAGTACTTC. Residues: CSGASAQYEQYF.

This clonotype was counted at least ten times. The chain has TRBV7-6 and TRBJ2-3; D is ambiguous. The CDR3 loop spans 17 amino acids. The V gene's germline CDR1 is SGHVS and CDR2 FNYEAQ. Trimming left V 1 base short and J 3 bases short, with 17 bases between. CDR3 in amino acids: CASSLDPISESTDTQYF. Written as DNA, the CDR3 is TGTGCCAGCAGCTTAGATCCTATATCAGAATCGACAGATACGCAGTATTTT. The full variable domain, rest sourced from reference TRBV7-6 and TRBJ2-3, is GAGVSQSPRYKVTKRGQDVALRCDPISGHVSLYWYRQALGQGPEFLTYFNYEAQQDKSGLPNDRFSAERPEGSISTLTIQRTEQRDSAMYRCASSLDPISESTDTQYFGPGTRLTVL.

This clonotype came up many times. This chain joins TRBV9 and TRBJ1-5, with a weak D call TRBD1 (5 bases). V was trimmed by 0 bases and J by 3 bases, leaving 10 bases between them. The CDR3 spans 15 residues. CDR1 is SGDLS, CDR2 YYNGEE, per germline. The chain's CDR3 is CASSVGGALNQPQHF. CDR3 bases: TGTGCCAGCAGCGTAGGAGGGGCGCTCAATCAGCCCCAGCATTTT. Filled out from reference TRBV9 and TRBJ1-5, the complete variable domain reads DSGVTQTPKHLITATGQRVTLRCSPRSGDLSVYWYQQSLDQGLQFLIQYYNGEERAKGNILERFSAQQFPDLHSELNLSSLELGDSALYFCASSVGGALNQPQHFGDGTRLSIL.

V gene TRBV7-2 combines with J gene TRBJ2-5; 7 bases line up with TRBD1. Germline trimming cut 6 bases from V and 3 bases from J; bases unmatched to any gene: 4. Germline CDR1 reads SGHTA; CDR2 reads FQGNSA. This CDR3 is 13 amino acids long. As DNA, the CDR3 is TGTGCCAGCAGTTACGACAGGGAAGAGACCCAGTACTTC. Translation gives CASSYDREETQYF.

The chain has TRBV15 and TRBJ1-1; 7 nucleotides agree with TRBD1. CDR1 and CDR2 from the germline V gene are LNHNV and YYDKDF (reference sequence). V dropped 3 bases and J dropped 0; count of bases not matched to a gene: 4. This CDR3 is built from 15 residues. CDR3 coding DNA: TGTGCCACCAGCAGTCCCAGGGGGTTGAACACTGAAGCTTTCTTT. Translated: CATSSPRGLNTEAFF.

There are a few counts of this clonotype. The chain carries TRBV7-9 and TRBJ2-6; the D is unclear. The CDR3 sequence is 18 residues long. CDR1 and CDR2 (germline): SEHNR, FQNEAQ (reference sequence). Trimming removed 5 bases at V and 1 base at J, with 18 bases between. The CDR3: CASSPRQRSVSGANVLTF. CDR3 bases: TGTGCCAGCAGCCCACGACAAAGATCAGTGTCTGGGGCCAACGTCCTGACTTTC.

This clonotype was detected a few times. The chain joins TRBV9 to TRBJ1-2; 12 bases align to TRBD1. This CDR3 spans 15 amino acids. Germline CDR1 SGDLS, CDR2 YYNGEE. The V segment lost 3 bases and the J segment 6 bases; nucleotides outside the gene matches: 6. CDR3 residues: CASSDPGQGAHGYTF. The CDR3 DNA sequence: TGTGCCAGCAGCGACCCGGGACAGGGGGCGCATGGCTACACCTTC. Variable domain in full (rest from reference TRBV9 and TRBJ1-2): DSGVTQTPKHLITATGQRVTLRCSPRSGDLSVYWYQQSLDQGLQFLIQYYNGEERAKGNILERFSAQQFPDLHSELNLSSLELGDSALYFCASSDPGQGAHGYTFGSGTRLTVV.

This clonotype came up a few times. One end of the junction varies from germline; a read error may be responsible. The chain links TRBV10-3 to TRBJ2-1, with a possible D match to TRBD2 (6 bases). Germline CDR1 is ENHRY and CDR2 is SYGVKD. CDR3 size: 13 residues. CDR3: CAISESTASDKNF. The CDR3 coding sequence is TGTGCCATCAGTGAGTCGACGGCTAGCGATAAGAACTTC.

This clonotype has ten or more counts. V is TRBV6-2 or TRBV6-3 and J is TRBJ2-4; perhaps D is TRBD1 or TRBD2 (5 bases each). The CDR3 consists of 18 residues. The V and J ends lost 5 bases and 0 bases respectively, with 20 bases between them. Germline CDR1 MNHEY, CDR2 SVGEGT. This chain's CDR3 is CASSAQEALNLAKNIQYF. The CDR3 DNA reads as TGTGCCAGCAGTGCACAGGAGGCACTAAATCTAGCCAAAAACATTCAGTACTTC.

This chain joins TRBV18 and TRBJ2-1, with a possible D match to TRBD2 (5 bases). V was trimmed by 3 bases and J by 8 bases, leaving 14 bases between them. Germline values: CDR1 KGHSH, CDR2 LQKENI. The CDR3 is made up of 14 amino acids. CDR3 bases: TGTGCCAGCTCACCCAGGACTGCTGACGATGAGCAGTTCTTC. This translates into CASSPRTADDEQFF.

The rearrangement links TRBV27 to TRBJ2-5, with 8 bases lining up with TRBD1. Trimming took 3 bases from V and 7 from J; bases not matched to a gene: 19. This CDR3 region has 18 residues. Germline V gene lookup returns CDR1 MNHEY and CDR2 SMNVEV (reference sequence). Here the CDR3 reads CASSLPPPGDRGYVTQYF. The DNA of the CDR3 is TGTGCCAGCAGTTTGCCCCCACCTGGAGACAGGGGTTATGTGACCCAGTACTTC.

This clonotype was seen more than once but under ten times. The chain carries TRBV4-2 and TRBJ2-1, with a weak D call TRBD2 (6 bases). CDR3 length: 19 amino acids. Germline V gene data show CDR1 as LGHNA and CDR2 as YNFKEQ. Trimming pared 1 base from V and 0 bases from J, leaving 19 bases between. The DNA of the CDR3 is TGTGCCAGCAGCCAAGCATCCGGGTCTAGCGCCAGCTCCTACAATGAGCAGTTCTTC. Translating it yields CASSQASGSSASSYNEQFF.